These 24 T cell receptor beta chains share one sample of origin, sequenced in a study of blood T cell repertoires in COVID-19. Clones were read by immunoSEQ multiplex PCR, and TCRdb kept only the in-frame ones, dropping some. The sample shows 25,000 to 35,000 clones, roughly nine tenths of them seen only once. Sequencing used peripheral blood. The receptors were sampled from a man at least 80 years old with acute or convalescent COVID-19.

As regards this clone: A junction end diverges from the germline sequence, so it may reflect a read error. The V and J genes are TRBV28 and TRBJ2-5, with TRBD1 as a possible D gene (7 bases). Germline-derived CDR1 and CDR2 are MDHEN and SYDVKM. This CDR3 spans 12 amino acids. The CDR3 loop reads CASSTLPDRRDF. For the CDR3, the DNA is TGTGCCAGCTCTACCTTACCGGACAGGAGGGACTTC.

This clone has a single count. This sequence joins TRBV19 and TRBJ1-1; TRBD1 aligns across 10 bases. CDR1 LNHDA and CDR2 SQIVND come from the germline V gene (reference sequence). Trimming at V came to 4 bases and at J to 4 bases, leaving 0 bases not matched to a gene. This CDR3 has 13 amino acids. The CDR3 region has the DNA TGTGCCAGTAGTAGGACAGGGGGCACTGAAGCTTTCTTT. The encoded protein is CASSRTGGTEAFF.

J is TRBJ1-1 and V is TRBV6-5, with D hard to call. The CDR3 extends over 16 amino acids. Between the trimmed V and J ends, which lost 0 bases and 5 bases, there was a span of 16 bases. The germline CDR1 and CDR2 sequences are MNHEY and SVGAGI. CDR3 sequence reads: CASSYSPTRAATEAFF. The CDR3 nucleotides are TGTGCCAGCAGTTACTCCCCCACGAGGGCAGCGACTGAAGCTTTCTTT.

The V and J genes are TRBV7-9 and TRBJ1-3; D unclear. Trimming left V 7 bases short and J 4 bases short, with 20 bases between. Germline loops: CDR1 SEHNR, CDR2 FQNEAQ (reference sequence). The CDR3 covers 16 residues. CDR3 nucleotides: TGTGCCAGCAACCAACTCGCAGGAGGAGCGGGAAACACCATATATTTT. Translating it yields CASNQLAGGAGNTIYF. The whole variable domain, remainder taken from reference TRBV7-9 and TRBJ1-3, is DTGVSQNPRHKITKRGQNVTFRCDPISEHNRLYWYRQTLGQGPEFLTYFQNEAQLEKSRLLSDRFSAERPKGSFSTLEIQRTEQGDSAMYLCASNQLAGGAGNTIYFGEGSWLTVV.

This chain joins TRBV3-1 (or the pseudogene TRBV3-2) and TRBJ2-3; D not certain. Trimming took off 3 bases at V and 0 bases at J, with 7 bases between the two ends. The germline CDR1 and CDR2 sequences are LGHDT and YNNKEL (reference sequence). CDR3 size: 14 residues. The CDR3 here is CASSQEPSTDTQYF. The CDR3 region has the DNA TGTGCCAGCAGCCAGGAGCCTAGCACAGATACGCAGTATTTT.

This clone was counted a few times. V usage is TRBV11-3 and J usage is TRBJ2-7; 8 bases fit TRBD1. Germline CDR1 reads SGHNT; CDR2 reads YENEEA. V dropped 3 bases and J dropped 3; count of bases not matched to a gene: 4. This CDR3 has 14 amino acids. The CDR3 is CASSLTGVGYEQYF. CDR3 nucleotides: TGTGCCAGCAGCTTGACAGGGGTGGGCTACGAGCAGTACTTC.

J is TRBJ1-1 and V is TRBV2, with D perhaps matching TRBD1 (6 bases). CDR3 length equals 13 residues. Germline lookup yields CDR1 SNHLY and CDR2 FYNNEI. V lost 6 bases, J lost 3 bases, and 11 bases lay in between. CDR3 region: CASSEGGYTEAFF. The CDR3 DNA sequence: TGTGCCAGCAGCGAGGGGGGGTACACTGAAGCTTTCTTT. The whole variable domain, filled in from reference TRBV2 and TRBJ1-1, reads EPEVTQTPSHQVTQMGQEVILRCVPISNHLYFYWYRQILGQKVEFLVSFYNNEISEKSEIFDDQFSVERPDGSNFTLKIRSTKLEDSAMYFCASSEGGYTEAFFGQGTRLTVV.

The chain combines TRBV13 with TRBJ2-2; the match to TRBD2 covers 8 bases. This CDR3 spans 16 amino acids. CDR1 is PRHDT and CDR2 is FYEKMQ in the germline V gene (reference sequence). J gave up 1 base and V 5 bases, and 6 bases lay outside the gene matches. The CDR3 reads CASSQLAAKNTGELFF. CDR3 bases: TGTGCCAGCAGCCAACTAGCGGCCAAGAACACCGGGGAGCTGTTTTTT.

The rearrangement uses TRBV6-5 and TRBJ2-2, with D tentatively TRBD2 (7 bases). Deletions cut 0 bases from V and 5 bases from J, with 13 bases between. The CDR3 sequence is 16 residues long. Per the germline V gene, CDR1 is MNHEY and CDR2 is SVGAGI. DNA of the CDR3: TGTGCCAGCAGTTACTCTTACAGGGAGGGGACCGGGGAGCTGTTTTTT. Its translation is CASSYSYREGTGELFF.

This clone is medium-sized (0.01 to 0.1%) in the sample. The chain employs TRBV6-5 and TRBJ2-7; TRBD2 agrees at 8 bases. This CDR3 spans 15 amino acids. Looked up from germline, CDR1 is MNHEY and CDR2 is SVGAGI. The V and J ends lost 9 bases and 3 bases, in that order; junction bases with no gene match: 13. CDR3 nucleotides: TGTGCCAGTACCCAGTGGGGACTAGACAGCTACGAGCAGTACTTC. It encodes CASTQWGLDSYEQYF.

The rearrangement links TRBV27 to TRBJ1-1, with D uncertain. Germline V gives CDR1 MNHEY, CDR2 SMNVEV (reference sequence). CDR3 length equals 16 residues. The ends were cut back, 5 bases at V and 4 bases at J, with 20 bases in the middle. CDR3: CASSLSLNWATTEAFF. The CDR3 DNA is TGTGCCAGCAGTCTTTCTCTCAATTGGGCTACCACTGAAGCTTTCTTT.

This clone was detected only a few times. The genes are TRBV6-2 or TRBV6-3 and TRBJ2-7, with 7 bases aligning to TRBD1. The CDR3 loop spans 14 amino acids. The V gene end was trimmed by 3 bases and the J gene end by 5 bases; junction bases not matched to a gene: 7. The germline V gene has CDR1 MNHEY and CDR2 SVGEGT. CDR3 bases: TGTGCCAGCAGTTATGACAGGGTGAGCGACGAGCAGTACTTC. It yields the protein CASSYDRVSDEQYF.

The gene calls are TRBV5-1 and TRBJ2-2, with 8 bases identical to TRBD1. V dropped 5 bases and J dropped 1; count of bases not matched to a gene: 10. CDR3 size: 17 residues. Germline V CDR1 and CDR2: SGHRS, YFSETQ. CDR3 in DNA: TGCGCCAGCAGACCTTTAGTCGGACAGGGGAACACCGGGGAGCTGTTTTTT. Protein product: CASRPLVGQGNTGELFF.

This chain connects TRBV7-8 to TRBJ2-7; a weak D match, TRBD1 (5 bases). Trimming took 4 bases from V and 0 from J, leaving 10 bases between them. Germline V gene data show CDR1 as SGHVS and CDR2 as FQNEAQ. This CDR3 comprises 14 residues. For the CDR3, the DNA is TGTGCCAGCAGCTGGACACAGAGCTCCTACGAGCAGTACTTC. Amino acid sequence: CASSWTQSSYEQYF. Full variable domain (outside the CDR3, taken from reference TRBV7-8 and TRBJ2-7): GAGVSQSPRYKVAKRGQDVALRCDPISGHVSLFWYQQALGQGPEFLTYFQNEAQLDKSGLPSDRFFAERPEGSVSTLKIQRTQQEDSAVYLCASSWTQSSYEQYFGPGTRLTVT.

The V and J genes are TRBV18 and TRBJ1-1; 9 bases line up with TRBD1. Germline V lookup: CDR1 KGHSH, CDR2 LQKENI. CDR3 size: 17 residues. The ends lost 1 base at V and 1 base at J; junction bases unmatched: 7. The CDR3 sequence is CASSPRFRDRANTEAFF. CDR3 in DNA: TGTGCCAGCTCACCACGGTTTCGGGACAGGGCGAACACTGAAGCTTTCTTT.

The J gene is TRBJ2-7, the V gene TRBV25-1; 8 bases match TRBD1. Germline V gene sequence: CDR1 MGHDK, CDR2 SYGVNS. With V trimmed by 2 bases and J by 6 bases, 6 bases remained unmatched. This CDR3 has 14 residues. The CDR3, as DNA: TGTGCCAGCAGTGAACCCGGACAGGGTTCCGAGCAGTACTTC. Translated: CASSEPGQGSEQYF.

J is TRBJ2-3 and V is TRBV4-1; 10 bases are a match to TRBD2. Germline assignment: CDR1 MGHRA and CDR2 YSYEKL. With 4 bases clipped from V and 6 bases from J, the junction kept 10 bases outside the gene matches. The CDR3 runs to 16 residues. The CDR3 DNA reads TGCGCCAGCAGCCCCCACCTGGGACTAGCGCGGGATACGCAGTATTTT. It is translated as CASSPHLGLARDTQYF.

The rearrangement links TRBV5-1 to TRBJ1-1; a possible D gene is TRBD1 (6 bases). This CDR3 contains 16 residues. The V gene lost 1 base and the J gene lost 1 base, with 14 bases spanning the gap. Germline V gene lookup returns CDR1 SGHRS and CDR2 YFSETQ. The CDR3 sequence: CASSLSAGAGNTEAFF. The DNA for the CDR3 is TGCGCCAGCAGCTTGTCGGCGGGGGCGGGGAACACTGAAGCTTTCTTT.

CDR3 amino acids: CASSQVLQETQYF. DNA of the CDR3: TGCGCCAGCAGCCAAGTACTCCAAGAGACCCAGTACTTC. The chain uses TRBV4-1 and TRBJ2-5; unclear D gene. CDR1 and CDR2 from the germline V gene are MGHRA and YSYEKL. The CDR3 has 13 residues. V was clipped by 1 base and J by 1 base, with 4 bases between them.

The J gene is TRBJ1-6, the V gene TRBV15; the D gene is possibly TRBD1 (6 bases). V lost 8 bases and J lost 7, with 15 bases in between. Germline V gives CDR1 LNHNV, CDR2 YYDKDF (reference sequence). The CDR3 is made up of 14 amino acids. CDR3 in amino acids: CATSGATENSPLHF. In DNA form, the CDR3 reads TGTGCCACCTCAGGGGCAACAGAAAATTCACCCCTCCACTTT.

The chain couples TRBV6-2 or TRBV6-3 to TRBJ2-1; D might be TRBD2 (6 bases). CDR1 is MNHEY and CDR2 is SVGEGT in the germline V gene. V was pared by 5 bases and J by 9 bases, with 11 bases between. This CDR3 is built from 12 residues. The CDR3 sequence is CASSKLASEQFF. As DNA, the CDR3 is TGTGCCAGCAGTAAACTAGCATCTGAGCAGTTCTTC.

V gene TRBV2 combines with J gene TRBJ2-6; TRBD2 matches at 8 bases. With V trimmed by 8 bases and J by 0 bases, 6 bases remained unmatched. This CDR3 is built from 16 residues. Per the germline V gene, CDR1 is SNHLY and CDR2 is FYNNEI. The CDR3 is CASSTSGGSGANVLTF. The CDR3 DNA is TGTGCCAGCTCCACTAGCGGAGGCTCTGGGGCCAACGTCCTGACTTTC.

J is TRBJ2-2 and V is TRBV5-1; TRBD2 matches at 7 bases. The CDR3 is made up of 15 amino acids. The ends lost 1 base at V and 10 bases at J; junction bases unmatched: 10. Germline loops: CDR1 SGHRS, CDR2 YFSETQ. CDR3 DNA sequence: TGCGCCAGCAGCTTGCCGGCGGGAGCACCCGCGGAGCTGTTTTTT. Its translation is CASSLPAGAPAELFF.

The rearrangement uses TRBV5-1 and TRBJ2-5; D call uncertain. The germline V and J ends were trimmed by 0 bases and 5 bases, with 8 bases remaining between them. The CDR3 is 13 amino acids. Per the germline V gene, CDR1 is SGHRS and CDR2 is YFSETQ. The CDR3 bases are TGCGCCAGCAGCTTGGCGGGTGGGGAGACCCAGTACTTC. As protein: CASSLAGGETQYF.